What follows describes a single TCR beta chain. The data stem from a study of shared clonotypes between healthy human individuals. The wider study: A couple of women and three men aged 18 to 49 served as donors.

Sequenced by immunoSEQ multiplex PCR; TCRdb stores in-frame clones only, minus some. Among some 1,100,000 clones listed, more than 75% were seen once. Everyone who donated was a Caucasian adult who lived in Nashville, Tennessee. CD45RA+ naive and CD45RA-negative memory subsets were separated from CD4+ cells. The V gene's germline CDR1 is MGHRA and CDR2 YSYEKL. Trimming pared 0 bases from V and 7 bases from J, leaving 13 bases between. The CDR3 is made up of 15 amino acids. This TCR derives from a young man in good health. Some clones in this sample may be carry-over from other donors' samples. This rearrangement joins TRBV4-1 to TRBJ1-5; no clear D gene. Material for sequencing was memory CD4+ T cells from PBMCs. This sample's subset: CD45RA-negative fraction. CDR3 protein: CASSQDSSRGQPQHF. CDR3 nucleotide sequence: TGCGCCAGCAGCCAAGATTCATCCAGAGGCCAGCCCCAGCATTTT.